Sequencing of this T cell receptor (beta chain) was carried out in a study of response to subunit inactivated influenza vaccine. General study results and limits: Only a handful of new T cells, the authors suggested, are recruited with each seasonal influenza vaccination.

Comment on this clonotype: Its specificity is unknown. This may stem from a read error, because a much larger clone lies one nucleotide away.

CDR3 length: 13 amino acids. Looked up from germline, CDR1 is MNHEY and CDR2 is SVGEGT. From the RT-PCR reads, TCRdb called clonotypes with MiXCR, one entry per CDR3 protein. The sample has a few hundred thousand distinct CDR3 sequences, 12% to 15% seen once. The source material was PBMCs from blood, sampled 11 to 12 days after vaccination. The receptor's source is a man between 50 and 59 years old who received an inactivated influenza vaccine. The chain joins TRBV6-2 or TRBV6-3 to TRBJ1-2, with 8 bases that match TRBD1. The CDR3 region is CVSRSTGGYGYTF. For the CDR3, the DNA is TGTGTCAGCAGATCTACAGGGGGCTATGGCTACACCTTC.